The 31 T cell receptor beta chains below all came from one sample that was sequenced in a study of T cells in localized non-small cell lung cancer. The data were produced by immunoSEQ multiplex PCR, yet TCRdb's version contains in-frame clones alone and is incomplete. The data hold 25,000 to 30,000 clones, with around 92% observed a single time. Sequences were derived from peripheral blood mononuclear cells, sampled before any cancer treatment. These receptors were collected from a woman aged 35-75 years with stage III lung adenocarcinoma.

This clone qualifies as medium-sized (0.01 to 0.1%). V and J are TRBV10-1 and TRBJ2-4; D is unresolved. V was pared by 1 base and J by 7 bases, with 11 bases between. The CDR3 is 14 residues long. Germline lookup yields CDR1 WNHNN and CDR2 SYGVQD (reference sequence). The CDR3 nucleotides are TGCGCCAGCAGTGAGTATAAGGAAACGAACATTCAGTACTTC. Translation: CASSEYKETNIQYF.

The chain uses TRBV11-2 and TRBJ1-1, with D tentatively TRBD1 (5 bases). In germline, CDR1 is SGHAT, CDR2 FQNNGV. The CDR3 spans 16 residues. Trimming took 0 bases from V and 5 from J, leaving 16 bases between them. CDR3 sequence: CASSLEFGKRGTEAFF. In DNA form, the CDR3 reads TGTGCCAGCAGCTTAGAGTTTGGGAAGCGGGGGACTGAAGCTTTCTTT.

V usage is TRBV10-2 and J usage is TRBJ1-3; weak D call: TRBD1 (5 bases). With 8 bases removed from V and 2 bases from J, the gap between germline ends came to 16 bases. Germline V gene data show CDR1 as WSHSY and CDR2 as SAAADI. The CDR3 loop spans 15 amino acids. The CDR3 loop reads CASLEPAGTGNTIYF. The CDR3 nucleotides are TGCGCCAGCCTCGAACCTGCAGGGACTGGAAACACCATATATTTT.

The V call is TRBV9, the J call TRBJ2-3, with 7 bases matching TRBD1. The CDR3 contains 16 residues. Germline V gives CDR1 SGDLS, CDR2 YYNGEE. V trimming: 4 bases; J trimming: 4 bases; junction bases outside the gene matches: 12. CDR3 residues: CASSFLEGAYSDTQYF. CDR3 sequence (DNA): TGTGCCAGCAGCTTCCTCGAGGGGGCGTACTCAGATACGCAGTATTTT.

This chain links TRBV2 with TRBJ2-7; D gene ambiguous. V was pared by 6 bases and J by 0 bases, with 12 bases between. The CDR3 extends over 14 amino acids. CDR1 SNHLY and CDR2 FYNNEI come from the germline V gene. This CDR3 reads CASSPDRHSYEQYF. The CDR3 DNA sequence: TGTGCCAGCAGCCCCGACCGCCACTCCTACGAGCAGTACTTC.

This clone appeared a few times. The chain couples TRBV7-8 to TRBJ2-5, with 7 bases lining up with TRBD1. CDR1 and CDR2 from the germline V gene are SGHVS and FQNEAQ. With 6 bases clipped from V and 5 bases from J, the junction kept 15 bases outside the gene matches. The CDR3 has 16 amino acids. CDR3 DNA: TGTGCCAGCAGATTAAACCAGGGGGTAGATGTGGAGACCCAGTACTTC. The encoded protein is CASRLNQGVDVETQYF.

The rearrangement joins TRBV30 to TRBJ1-5; 7 bases align to TRBD1. The CDR3 has 14 residues. V was pared by 1 base and J by 2 bases, with 2 bases of the junction left unmatched. Germline CDR1 is GTSNPN and CDR2 is SVGIG (reference sequence). The CDR3: CAWSEGGGNQPQHF. The CDR3 region has the DNA TGTGCCTGGAGTGAAGGGGGCGGCAATCAGCCCCAGCATTTT. The variable domain in full, with the rest retrieved from reference TRBV30 and TRBJ1-5, is SQTIHQWPATLVQPVGSPLSLECTVEGTSNPNLYWYRQAAGRGLQLLFYSVGIGQISSEVPQNLSASRPQDRQFILSSKKLLLSDSGFYLCAWSEGGGNQPQHFGDGTRLSIL.

CDR3 in DNA: TGTGCCAGCTCACCGGGGGGCCAAGAGACCCAGTACTTC. Its protein product is CASSPGGQETQYF. The chain employs TRBV18 and TRBJ2-5; the D gene is possibly TRBD2 (6 bases). Trimming took off 3 bases at V and 1 base at J, with 6 bases between the two ends. The CDR3 is made up of 13 amino acids. Germline V gene lookup returns CDR1 KGHSH and CDR2 LQKENI. Based on the CDR3 plus reference TRBV18 and TRBJ2-5, the full variable domain is NAGVMQNPRHLVRRRGQEARLRCSPMKGHSHVYWYRQLPEEGLKFMVYLQKENIIDESGMPKERFSAEFPKEGPSILRIQQVVRGDSAAYFCASSPGGQETQYFGPGTRLLVL.

The rearrangement links TRBV4-3 to TRBJ1-2, with a possible D match to TRBD1 (6 bases). Trimming took 2 bases from V and 8 from J, leaving 12 bases between them. The CDR3 length is 13 residues. CDR1 LGHNA and CDR2 YSLEER come from the germline V gene. DNA for the CDR3: TGCGCCAGCAGCCAACCGGGACACCGGGGCTACACCTTC. As protein: CASSQPGHRGYTF.

The chain couples TRBV6-1 to TRBJ2-1, with 7 bases fitting TRBD1. Germline V gives CDR1 MNHNS, CDR2 SASEGT. J was trimmed by 3 bases and V by 2 bases; bases with no gene match: 10. There are 17 residues in the CDR3. The CDR3 loop is CASSERDSRGGYNEQFF. In DNA, the CDR3 is TGTGCCAGCAGTGAACGGGACAGCCGAGGTGGCTACAATGAGCAGTTCTTC.

V is TRBV5-1 and J is TRBJ2-3, with 10 bases matching TRBD2. With 4 bases clipped from V and 1 base from J, the junction kept 6 bases outside the gene matches. From germline, CDR1 is SGHRS and CDR2 YFSETQ. The CDR3 totals 16 residues. DNA for the CDR3: TGCGCCAGCAGCCTCCAAGCGGGAGGGGGCACAGATACGCAGTATTTT. It codes for CASSLQAGGGTDTQYF.

This sequence joins TRBV7-6 and TRBJ2-7, with 11 bases fitting TRBD2. The V segment lost 5 bases and the J segment 1 base; nucleotides outside the gene matches: 7. The CDR3 sequence is 16 residues long. Germline CDR1 reads SGHVS; CDR2 reads FNYEAQ. CDR3 DNA sequence: TGTGCCAGCAGCCCCTTGGGACTAGCGGAGTCCTACGAGCAGTACTTC. This encodes CASSPLGLAESYEQYF.

The chain couples TRBV10-3 to TRBJ1-5; 9 positions agree with TRBD1. The germline V gene encodes CDR1 ENHRY and CDR2 SYGVKD. V shed 5 bases, J shed 5 bases, and the junction held 7 bases outside the gene matches. The CDR3 is made up of 15 amino acids. CDR3: CAISTGTGTDQPQHF. In DNA form, the CDR3 reads TGTGCCATCAGTACCGGGACAGGGACGGATCAGCCCCAGCATTTT.

This chain links TRBV7-2 with TRBJ2-2, with D perhaps TRBD1 (5 bases). The CDR3 loop spans 17 amino acids. From germline, CDR1 is SGHTA and CDR2 FQGNSA. The V end was cut by 5 bases, the J end by 6 bases, with 22 bases between. The CDR3 DNA is TGTGCCAGCAGCCTATCCCTATCCTCAGGGTTTCCCGGGGAGCTGTTTTTT. Amino acids: CASSLSLSSGFPGELFF.

This rearrangement joins TRBV9 to TRBJ2-3; possible D gene TRBD1, 6 bases. The germline V and J ends were trimmed by 3 bases and 4 bases, with 15 bases remaining between them. CDR3 size: 15 residues. Germline V CDR1 and CDR2: SGDLS, YYNGEE. In nucleotides, the CDR3 is TGTGCCAGCAGCGCTCAACCAGGGGCGGCAGATACGCAGTATTTT. Translated, it gives CASSAQPGAADTQYF.

V is TRBV28 and J is TRBJ2-4; D is unresolved. Germline V gene data show CDR1 as MDHEN and CDR2 as SYDVKM. The CDR3 loop spans 14 amino acids. Trimming took off 5 bases at V and 4 bases at J, with 12 bases between the two ends. The DNA for the CDR3 is TGTGCCAGCAGTCCCGGCGGTTTTAAAAACATTCAGTACTTC. This encodes CASSPGGFKNIQYF. Filled out from reference TRBV28 and TRBJ2-4, the complete variable domain reads DVKVTQSSRYLVKRTGEKVFLECVQDMDHENMFWYRQDPGLGLRLIYFSYDVKMKEKGDIPEGYSVSREKKERFSLILESASTNQTSMYLCASSPGGFKNIQYFGAGTRLSVL.

The chain employs TRBV9 and TRBJ2-7; no clear D. V lost 4 bases and J lost 6, with 14 bases in between. CDR3 length equals 13 residues. The germline V gene encodes CDR1 SGDLS and CDR2 YYNGEE. The CDR3 loop is CASSTTSRSEQYF. For the CDR3, the DNA is TGTGCCAGCAGCACCACCTCCAGATCCGAGCAGTACTTC.

V usage is TRBV2 and J usage is TRBJ2-3, with D possibly matching TRBD2 (5 bases). The germline CDR1 and CDR2 sequences are SNHLY and FYNNEI. This CDR3 comprises 15 residues. Trimming took off 1 base at V and 0 bases at J, with 8 bases between the two ends. This CDR3 is CASSEEGASTDTQYF. DNA for the CDR3: TGTGCCAGCAGTGAAGAGGGAGCTAGCACAGATACGCAGTATTTT.

V usage is TRBV5-1 and J usage is TRBJ2-5; D is unresolved. The CDR3 length is 13 residues. The V end lost 0 bases, the J end lost 2 bases, and 5 bases lay between the germline ends. The germline CDR1 and CDR2 sequences are SGHRS and YFSETQ. The CDR3 here is CASSLGGQETQYF. Here the CDR3 DNA reads TGCGCCAGCAGCTTGGGGGGTCAAGAGACCCAGTACTTC.

This rearrangement joins TRBV6-5 to TRBJ1-1; no reliable D call. V dropped 6 bases and J dropped 11 bases, with 16 bases sitting between them. Germline V gene lookup returns CDR1 MNHEY and CDR2 SVGAGI. This CDR3 comprises 12 residues. CDR3 amino acids: CASSHPRELAFF. The CDR3 DNA reads TGTGCCAGCAGCCACCCTCGGGAGTTGGCTTTCTTT.

This chain links TRBV6-4 with TRBJ1-1; 7 positions agree with TRBD1. From germline, CDR1 is MRHNA and CDR2 SNTAGT. V trimming: 6 bases; J trimming: 2 bases; junction bases outside the gene matches: 9. The CDR3 contains 15 residues. CDR3 DNA: TGTGCCAGCAGAGTACAGGGGTCTGGCAACACTGAAGCTTTCTTT. It specifies CASRVQGSGNTEAFF.

This clone was observed a single time. The V call is TRBV6-5, the J call TRBJ2-7; D not resolved. The germline CDR1 and CDR2 sequences are MNHEY and SVGAGI. The V gene lost 6 bases and the J gene lost 2 bases, with 11 bases spanning the gap. This CDR3 contains 13 residues. CDR3 sequence: CASRTAQTYEQYF. For the CDR3, the DNA is TGTGCCAGCAGAACTGCTCAAACCTACGAGCAGTACTTC.

This chain links TRBV27 with TRBJ1-4; D possibly corresponds to TRBD1 (6 bases). V shed 1 base and J shed 6 bases, with 12 bases lying between them. The germline V gene encodes CDR1 MNHEY and CDR2 SMNVEV (reference sequence). This CDR3 is built from 15 residues. CDR3 sequence (DNA): TGTGCCAGCAGTTTATGGGGGGCGCAGGATGAAAAACTGTTTTTT. Encoded protein: CASSLWGAQDEKLFF.

The rearrangement uses TRBV29-1 and TRBJ2-1; the D gene is possibly TRBD2 (6 bases). The CDR3 covers 15 residues. V gave up 3 bases and J gave up 4 bases, with 16 bases separating them. Germline assignment: CDR1 SQVTM and CDR2 ANQGSEA. This CDR3 is CSVDGETSSYNEQFF. Written as DNA, the CDR3 is TGCAGCGTTGATGGCGAGACTAGTTCTTACAATGAGCAGTTCTTC.

The rearrangement links TRBV19 to TRBJ1-5, with TRBD1 matching over 12 bases. V shed 4 bases and J 7 bases; nucleotides not matched to a gene: 5. This CDR3 has 15 amino acids. CDR1 LNHDA and CDR2 SQIVND come from the germline V gene (reference sequence). The CDR3 region is CASSTGTGGRQPQHF. In nucleotides, the CDR3 is TGTGCCAGTAGTACCGGGACAGGGGGCCGGCAGCCCCAGCATTTT.

The gene calls are TRBV30 and TRBJ1-2; D is possibly TRBD1 (5 bases). The CDR3 covers 13 residues. The germline V gene has CDR1 GTSNPN and CDR2 SVGIG (reference sequence). With 4 bases removed from V and 4 bases from J, the gap between germline ends came to 13 bases. This chain's CDR3 is CAWTGGESYGYTF. The CDR3 coding sequence is TGTGCCTGGACGGGGGGGGAATCCTATGGCTACACCTTC.

This clone came up once. The chain joins TRBV28 to TRBJ1-5; the D is unclear. CDR1 is MDHEN, CDR2 SYDVKM, per germline. The CDR3 totals 15 residues. V lost 2 bases and J lost 0, with 8 bases in between. DNA for the CDR3: TGTGCCAGCAGTTTAACGGATTATAGCAATCAGCCCCAGCATTTT. It specifies CASSLTDYSNQPQHF.

V and J are TRBV30 and TRBJ1-3, with TRBD1 identical over 7 bases. CDR3 length equals 14 residues. The V gene end was trimmed by 0 bases and the J gene end by 16 bases; junction bases not matched to a gene: 15. Germline V gene data show CDR1 as GTSNPN and CDR2 as SVGIG (reference sequence). As DNA, the CDR3 is TGTGCCTGGAGTGTAAGAGATACAGGGGACCTATTTTATTTT. It encodes CAWSVRDTGDLFYF.

This chain links TRBV6-1 with TRBJ2-3; 7 bases agree with TRBD1. V shed 5 bases, J shed 0 bases, and the junction held 5 bases outside the gene matches. The length of the CDR3 is 15 residues. Germline V gives CDR1 MNHNS, CDR2 SASEGT. The chain's CDR3 is CASSPTGASTDTQYF. The CDR3 DNA follows: TGTGCCAGCAGTCCTACAGGGGCTAGCACAGATACGCAGTATTTT.

This sequence joins TRBV27 and TRBJ1-5; D might be TRBD1 (6 bases). The germline CDR1 and CDR2 sequences are MNHEY and SMNVEV (reference sequence). V shed 2 bases and J shed 5 bases, with 10 bases lying between them. This CDR3 is 14 amino acids long. The CDR3 region is CASSLTRQDQPQHF. In DNA form, the CDR3 reads TGTGCCAGCAGTTTAACCCGACAGGATCAGCCCCAGCATTTT.

The chain employs TRBV7-2 and TRBJ2-1, with no clear D. The CDR3 is 14 amino acids. Germline CDR1 is SGHTA and CDR2 is FQGNSA. Trimming cost V 0 bases and J 5 bases, with 8 bases left between them. CDR3 in DNA: TGTGCCAGCAGCTTAGCGGCCCAACACAATGAGCAGTTCTTC. It codes for CASSLAAQHNEQFF.